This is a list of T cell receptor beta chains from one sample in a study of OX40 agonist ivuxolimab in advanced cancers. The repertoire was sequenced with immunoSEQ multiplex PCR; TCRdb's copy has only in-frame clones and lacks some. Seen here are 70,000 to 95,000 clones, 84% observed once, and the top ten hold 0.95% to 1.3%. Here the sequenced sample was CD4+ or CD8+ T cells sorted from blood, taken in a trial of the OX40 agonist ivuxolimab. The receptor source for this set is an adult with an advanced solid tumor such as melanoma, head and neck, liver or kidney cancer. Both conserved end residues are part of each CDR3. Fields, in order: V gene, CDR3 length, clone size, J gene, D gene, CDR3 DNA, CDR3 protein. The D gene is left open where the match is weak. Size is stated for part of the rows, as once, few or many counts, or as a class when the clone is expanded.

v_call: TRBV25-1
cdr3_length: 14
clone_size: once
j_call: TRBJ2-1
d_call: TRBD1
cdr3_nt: TGTGCCAGCAGTGGAAGGACAGGGTTGAATGAGCAGTTCTTC
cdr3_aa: CASSGRTGLNEQFF

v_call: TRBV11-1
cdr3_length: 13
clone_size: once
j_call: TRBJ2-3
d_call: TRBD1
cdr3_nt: TGTGCCAGCAGCTTCAACAGGGGGGATACGCAGTATTTT
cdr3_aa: CASSFNRGDTQYF

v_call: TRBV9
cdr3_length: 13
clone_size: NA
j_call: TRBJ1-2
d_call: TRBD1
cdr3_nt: TGTGCCAGCAGCGCCGGGACAGGAAGGGGCTACACCTTC
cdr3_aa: CASSAGTGRGYTF

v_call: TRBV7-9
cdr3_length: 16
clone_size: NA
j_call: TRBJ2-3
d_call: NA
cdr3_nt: TGTGCCAGCAGACGGAAAACAGGGTCTAGCACAGATACGCAGTATTTT
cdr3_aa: CASRRKTGSSTDTQYF

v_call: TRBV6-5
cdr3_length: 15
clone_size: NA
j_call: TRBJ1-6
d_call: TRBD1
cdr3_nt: TGTGCCAGCAGTCGCTCCGGGACAGGGTATTCACCCCTCCACTTT
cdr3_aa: CASSRSGTGYSPLHF

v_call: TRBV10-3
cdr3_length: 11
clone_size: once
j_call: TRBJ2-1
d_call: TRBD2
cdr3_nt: TGTGCCATCAGGGGGGGGAATGAGCAGTTCTTC
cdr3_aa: CAIRGGNEQFF

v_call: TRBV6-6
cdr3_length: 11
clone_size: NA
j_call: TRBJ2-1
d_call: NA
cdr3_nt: TGTGCCAGCAGTTCAGAAAATGAGCAGTTCTTC
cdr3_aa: CASSSENEQFF

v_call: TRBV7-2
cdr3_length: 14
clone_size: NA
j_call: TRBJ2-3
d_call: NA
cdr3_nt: TGTGCCAGCAGCTGGGCGGGGCGAGAAGATACGCAGTATTTT
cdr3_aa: CASSWAGREDTQYF

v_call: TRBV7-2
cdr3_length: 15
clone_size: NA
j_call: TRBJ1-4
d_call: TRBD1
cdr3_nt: TGTGCCAGCAGCGCAACAGGGGGCTATAGCGAAAAACTGTTTTTT
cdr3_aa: CASSATGGYSEKLFF

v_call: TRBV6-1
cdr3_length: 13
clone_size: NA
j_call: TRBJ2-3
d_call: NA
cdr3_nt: TGTGCCAGCAGTGGACAGGCGACAGATACGCAGTATTTT
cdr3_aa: CASSGQATDTQYF

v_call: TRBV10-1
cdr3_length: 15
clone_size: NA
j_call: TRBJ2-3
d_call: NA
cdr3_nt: TGCGCCAGCAGCAGAGACAGGGGAGGGACAGATACGCAGTATTTT
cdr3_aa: CASSRDRGGTDTQYF

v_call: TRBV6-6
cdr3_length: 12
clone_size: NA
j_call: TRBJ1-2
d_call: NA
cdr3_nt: TGTGCCAGCAGTTATTGGGGAGGCGGCTACACCTTC
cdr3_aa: CASSYWGGGYTF

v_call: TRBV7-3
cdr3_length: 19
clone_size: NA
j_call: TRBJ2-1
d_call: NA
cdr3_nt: TGTGCCAGCAGCACTTTAGCCGGGAGGGGGCGATTGGTCGAGAATGAGCAGTTCTTC
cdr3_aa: CASSTLAGRGRLVENEQFF

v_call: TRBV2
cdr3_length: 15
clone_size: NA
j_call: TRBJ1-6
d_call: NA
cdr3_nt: TGTGCCAGCAGTGTAGAGGTCCAGGGGAATTCACCCCTCCACTTT
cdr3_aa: CASSVEVQGNSPLHF

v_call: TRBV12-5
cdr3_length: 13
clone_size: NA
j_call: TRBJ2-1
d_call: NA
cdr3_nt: TGTGCTAGTGGTTTGGACGACGGGAATGAGCAGTTCTTC
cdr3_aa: CASGLDDGNEQFF

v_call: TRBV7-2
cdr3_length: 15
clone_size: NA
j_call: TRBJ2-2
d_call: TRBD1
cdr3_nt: TGTGCCAGCAGCTTACGGACAGGGAACACCGGGGAGCTGTTTTTT
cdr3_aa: CASSLRTGNTGELFF

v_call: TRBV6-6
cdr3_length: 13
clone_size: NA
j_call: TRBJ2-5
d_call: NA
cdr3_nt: TGTGCCAGCAGTTGGACAACCCAAGAGACCCAGTACTTC
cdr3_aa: CASSWTTQETQYF

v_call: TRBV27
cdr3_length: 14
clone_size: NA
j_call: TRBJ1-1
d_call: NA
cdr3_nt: TGTGCCAGCAGTCCCCCGGGACTGGAGACTGAAGCTTTCTTT
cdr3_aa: CASSPPGLETEAFF

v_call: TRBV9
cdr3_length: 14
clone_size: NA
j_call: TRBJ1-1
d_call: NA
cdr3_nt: TGTGCCAGCAGCGCCGGGCCCTCCGAGGGTGAAGCTTTCTTT
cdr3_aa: CASSAGPSEGEAFF

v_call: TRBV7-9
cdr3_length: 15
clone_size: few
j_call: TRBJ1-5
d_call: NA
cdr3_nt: TGTGCCAGCAGCTTAGGACCCGGGTTCAATCAGCCCCAGCATTTT
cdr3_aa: CASSLGPGFNQPQHF

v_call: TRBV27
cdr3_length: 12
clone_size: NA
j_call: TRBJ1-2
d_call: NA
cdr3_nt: TGTGCCAGCAGTTTAAGGGGTGGTGGCTACACCTTC
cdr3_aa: CASSLRGGGYTF

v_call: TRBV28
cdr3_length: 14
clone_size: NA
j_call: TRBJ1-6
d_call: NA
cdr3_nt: TGTGCCAGCAGTCCCCCGGGACTAAATTCACCCCTCCACTTT
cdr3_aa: CASSPPGLNSPLHF

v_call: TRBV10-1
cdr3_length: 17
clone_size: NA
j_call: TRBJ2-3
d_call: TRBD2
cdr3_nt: TGCGCCAGCAGTGAGTCGGTTAGCGGGGGGAAAACAGATACGCAGTATTTT
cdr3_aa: CASSESVSGGKTDTQYF

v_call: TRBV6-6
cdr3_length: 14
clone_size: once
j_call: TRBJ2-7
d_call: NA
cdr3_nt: TGTGCCAGCAGCCCATACAGGGACTCCTACGAGCAGTACTTC
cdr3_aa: CASSPYRDSYEQYF

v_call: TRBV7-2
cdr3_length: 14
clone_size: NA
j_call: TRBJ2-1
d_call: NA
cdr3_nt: TGTGCCAGCAGCTTAAGGGCAGGTTACAATGAGCAGTTCTTC
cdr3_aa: CASSLRAGYNEQFF

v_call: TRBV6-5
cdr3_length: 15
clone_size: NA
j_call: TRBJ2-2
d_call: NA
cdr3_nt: TGTGCCAGCAGAAGGACAGCCTACAACACCGGGGAGCTGTTTTTT
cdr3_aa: CASRRTAYNTGELFF

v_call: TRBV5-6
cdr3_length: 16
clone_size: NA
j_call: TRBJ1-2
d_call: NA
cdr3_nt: TGTGCCAGCAGCTTGGTCGGACAGTCAAATGAATATGGCTACACCTTC
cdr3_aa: CASSLVGQSNEYGYTF

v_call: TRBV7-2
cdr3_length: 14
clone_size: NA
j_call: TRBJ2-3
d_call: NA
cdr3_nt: TGTGCCAGCAGCGAAGTCGGGTTCACAGATACGCAGTATTTT
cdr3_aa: CASSEVGFTDTQYF

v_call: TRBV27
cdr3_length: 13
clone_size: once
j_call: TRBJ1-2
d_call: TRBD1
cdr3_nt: TGTGCCAGCAGTTCGGACAGGACGGAGGGCTACACCTTC
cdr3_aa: CASSSDRTEGYTF

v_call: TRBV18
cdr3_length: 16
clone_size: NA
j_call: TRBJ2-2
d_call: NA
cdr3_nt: TGTGCCAGCTCACCAACCAGGGGAAGGGACACCGGGGAGCTGTTTTTT
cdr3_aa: CASSPTRGRDTGELFF

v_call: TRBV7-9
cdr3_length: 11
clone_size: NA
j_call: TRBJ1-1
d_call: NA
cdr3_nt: TGTGCCAGCCTCATGAACACTGAAGCTTTCTTT
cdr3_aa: CASLMNTEAFF

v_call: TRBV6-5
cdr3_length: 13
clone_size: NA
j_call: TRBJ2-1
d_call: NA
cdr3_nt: NA
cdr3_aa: CASTSLSAPEQFF

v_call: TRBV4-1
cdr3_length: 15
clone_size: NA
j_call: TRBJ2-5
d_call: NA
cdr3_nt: TGCGCCAGCAGCCAAGAATCCCCGGGTGCGGGGACCCAGTACTTC
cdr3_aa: CASSQESPGAGTQYF

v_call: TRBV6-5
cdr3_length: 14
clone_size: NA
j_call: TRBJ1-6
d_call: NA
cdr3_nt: TGTGCCAGCAGTTTGGGGGGTACTGATTCACCCCTCCACTTT
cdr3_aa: CASSLGGTDSPLHF

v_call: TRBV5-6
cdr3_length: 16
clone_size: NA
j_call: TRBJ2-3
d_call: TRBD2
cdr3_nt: TGTGCCAGCAGCTTGCCGGGACTAGCGAAGGGAGATACGCAGTATTTT
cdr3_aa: CASSLPGLAKGDTQYF

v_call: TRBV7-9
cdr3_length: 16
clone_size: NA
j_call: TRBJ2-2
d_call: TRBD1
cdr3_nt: TGTGCCAGCACCTCAGCAGACAGGGCAAACACCGGGGAGCTGTTTTTT
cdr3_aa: CASTSADRANTGELFF

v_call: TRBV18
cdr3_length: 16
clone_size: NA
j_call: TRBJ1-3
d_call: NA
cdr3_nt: TGTGCCAGCTCACCAGAGTACAGGGCGTATGGAAACACCATATATTTT
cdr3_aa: CASSPEYRAYGNTIYF

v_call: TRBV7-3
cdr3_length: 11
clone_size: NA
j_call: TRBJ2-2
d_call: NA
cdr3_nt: TGTGCCAGCAGCTTAAACGGGGAGCTGTTTTTT
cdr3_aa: CASSLNGELFF

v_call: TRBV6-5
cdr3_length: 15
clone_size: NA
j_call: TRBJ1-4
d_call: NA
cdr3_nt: TGTGCCAGCAGTTACAGCTCCCCAACTAATGAAAAACTGTTTTTT
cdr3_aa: CASSYSSPTNEKLFF

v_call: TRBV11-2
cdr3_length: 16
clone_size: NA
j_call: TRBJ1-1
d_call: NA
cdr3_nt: TGTGCCAGCAGCTTACTGCCCCCTGGAGAGACCGCTGAAGCTTTCTTT
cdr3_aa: CASSLLPPGETAEAFF

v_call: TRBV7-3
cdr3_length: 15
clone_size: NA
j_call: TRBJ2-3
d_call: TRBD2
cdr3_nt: TGTGCCAGCAGCCCGACTAGCGGGGTGACAGATACGCAGTATTTT
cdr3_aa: CASSPTSGVTDTQYF

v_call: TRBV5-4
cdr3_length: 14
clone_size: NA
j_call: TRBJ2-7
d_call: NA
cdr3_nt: TGTGCCAGCAGCTTGCAGGACGGTTCCTACGAGCAGTACTTC
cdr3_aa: CASSLQDGSYEQYF

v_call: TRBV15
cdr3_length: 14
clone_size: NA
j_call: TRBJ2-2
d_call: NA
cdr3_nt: TGTGCCACCAGTCGGCGGGGAGACACCGGGGAGCTGTTTTTT
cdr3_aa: CATSRRGDTGELFF

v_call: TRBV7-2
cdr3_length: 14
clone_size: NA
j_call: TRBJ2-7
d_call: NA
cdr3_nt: TGTGCCAGCAGCCCAGTAGGTCCGGCCTACGAGCAGTACTTC
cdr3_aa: CASSPVGPAYEQYF

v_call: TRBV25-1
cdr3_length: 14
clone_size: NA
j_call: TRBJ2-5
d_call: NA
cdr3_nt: TGTGCCAGCAGTGAAGTGGAGGGCTGGGAGACCCAGTACTTC
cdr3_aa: CASSEVEGWETQYF

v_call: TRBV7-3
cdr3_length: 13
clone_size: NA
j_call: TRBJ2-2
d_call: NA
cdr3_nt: TGTGCCAGCAGCTTAAGCCGGACCGGGGAGCTGTTTTTT
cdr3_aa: CASSLSRTGELFF

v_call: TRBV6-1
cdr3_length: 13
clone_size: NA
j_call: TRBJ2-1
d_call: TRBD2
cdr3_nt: TGTGCCAGCAGTGAAAGTGGTGGGACTAGTGAGTTCTTC
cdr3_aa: CASSESGGTSEFF

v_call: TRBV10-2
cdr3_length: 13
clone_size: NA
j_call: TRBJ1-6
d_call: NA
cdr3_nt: TGCGCCAGCAGTGATGGACGGTATTCACCCCTCCACTTT
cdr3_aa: CASSDGRYSPLHF

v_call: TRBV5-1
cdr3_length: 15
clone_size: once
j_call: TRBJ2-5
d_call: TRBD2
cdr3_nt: TGCGCCAGCAGCTCCGGGACTAGCGGCGGAGAGACCCAGTACTTC
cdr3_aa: CASSSGTSGGETQYF

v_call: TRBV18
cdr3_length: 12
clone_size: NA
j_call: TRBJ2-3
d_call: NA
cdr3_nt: TGTGCCAGCTCACGGACGGCAGATACGCAGTATTTT
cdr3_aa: CASSRTADTQYF

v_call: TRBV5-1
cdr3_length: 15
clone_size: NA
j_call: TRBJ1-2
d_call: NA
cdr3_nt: TGCGCCAGCAGCTTGGTGGGCAGGGACAACTATGGCTACACCTTC
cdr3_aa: CASSLVGRDNYGYTF

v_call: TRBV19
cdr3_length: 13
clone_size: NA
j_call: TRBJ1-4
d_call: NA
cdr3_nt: TGTGCCAGTAGCAACTTCGGGCATGAAAAACTGTTTTTT
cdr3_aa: CASSNFGHEKLFF

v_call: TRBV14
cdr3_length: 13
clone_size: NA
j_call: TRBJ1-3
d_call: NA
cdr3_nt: TGTGCCAGCAGCCAGGGGGCTGGAAACACCATATATTTT
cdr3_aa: CASSQGAGNTIYF

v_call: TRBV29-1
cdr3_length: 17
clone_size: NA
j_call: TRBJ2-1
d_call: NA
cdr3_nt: TGCAGCGTTGAATCTCTCCCGCAGACCCACATTAACAATGAGCAGTTCTTC
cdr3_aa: CSVESLPQTHINNEQFF

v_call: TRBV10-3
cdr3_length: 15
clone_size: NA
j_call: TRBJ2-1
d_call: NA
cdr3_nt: TGTGCCATCAGTGAGTCTACGGGGGGCTCCAATGAGCAGTTCTTC
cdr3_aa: CAISESTGGSNEQFF